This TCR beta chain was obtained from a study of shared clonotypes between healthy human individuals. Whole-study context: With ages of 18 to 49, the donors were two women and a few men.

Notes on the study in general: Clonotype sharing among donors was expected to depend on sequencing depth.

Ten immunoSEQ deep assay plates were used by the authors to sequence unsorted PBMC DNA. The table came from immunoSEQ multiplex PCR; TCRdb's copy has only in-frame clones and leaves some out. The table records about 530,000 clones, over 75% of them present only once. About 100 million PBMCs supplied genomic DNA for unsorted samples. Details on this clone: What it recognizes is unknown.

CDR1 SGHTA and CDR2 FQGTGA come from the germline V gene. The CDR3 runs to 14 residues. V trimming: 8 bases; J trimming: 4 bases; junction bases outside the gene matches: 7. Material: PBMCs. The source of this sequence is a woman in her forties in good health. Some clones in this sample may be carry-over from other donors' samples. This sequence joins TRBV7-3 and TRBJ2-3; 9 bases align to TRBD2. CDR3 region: CASGGSGSADTQYF. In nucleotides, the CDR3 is TGTGCCAGCGGTGGTAGCGGGAGTGCAGATACGCAGTATTTT.